These T cell receptor beta chains were read from a single sample in a study of human T cells and chemical hapten exposure. TCRdb ran MiXCR on the RACE reads and lists one entry per CDR3 protein. The sample has about 190,000 distinct CDR3 sequences; 20% to 25% are singletons. The sequenced sample was whole blood, obtained in connection with sensitization to the hapten diphenylcyclopropenone (DPC). All receptors derive from a woman aged 40 to 50 with alopecia areata. Some clones in this sample may be carry-over from other donors' samples. Each CDR3 is given with its conserved first and last residue. A D gene is named only where the DNA matches it firmly. Not all rows give a size; the values are once, few, many and, for expanded clones, a class.

d_gene: TRBD1; abundance: few; v_gene: TRBV20-1; j_gene: TRBJ1-1; CDR3nt: TGCAGTGCCGACGGACAGGGGAACACTGAAGCTTTCTTT; CDR3aa: CSADGQGNTEAFF
d_gene: -; abundance: -; v_gene: TRBV20-1; j_gene: TRBJ2-7; CDR3nt: TGCAGTGCCGGGCGGGGTGTCCGGGAGCAGTACTTC; CDR3aa: CSAGRGVREQYF
d_gene: TRBD1; abundance: many; v_gene: TRBV9; j_gene: TRBJ1-3; CDR3nt: TGTGCCAGCAGCGTAGGGGACAGGCTCTCTGGAAACACCATATATTTT; CDR3aa: CASSVGDRLSGNTIYF
d_gene: -; abundance: -; v_gene: TRBV29-1; j_gene: TRBJ2-5; CDR3nt: TGCAGCGTTGAAGGGGGGAGAGGAGAGACCCAGTACTTC; CDR3aa: CSVEGGRGETQYF
d_gene: -; abundance: few; v_gene: TRBV7-9; j_gene: TRBJ2-1; CDR3nt: TGTGCCAGCAGTCCACAGAGCGGAGCTTACAATGAGCAGTTCTTC; CDR3aa: CASSPQSGAYNEQFF
d_gene: -; abundance: -; v_gene: TRBV12-3/TRBV12-4; j_gene: TRBJ2-3; CDR3nt: TGTGCCAGCACCAGAAAGGCCCCCACGCCCGCAGATACGCAGTATTTT; CDR3aa: CASTRKAPTPADTQYF
d_gene: -; abundance: few; v_gene: TRBV12-3/TRBV12-4; j_gene: TRBJ2-1; CDR3nt: TGTGCCAGCAGTCGAGCCCCAGCGGAGCAGTTCTTC; CDR3aa: CASSRAPAEQFF
d_gene: TRBD1; abundance: many; v_gene: TRBV19; j_gene: TRBJ2-3; CDR3nt: TGTGCCAGTAGTATCCCGGGACAGCATTCAGATACGCAGTATTTT; CDR3aa: CASSIPGQHSDTQYF
d_gene: -; abundance: -; v_gene: TRBV2; j_gene: TRBJ2-2; CDR3nt: TGTGCCAGCAGCGAAGGGTTGACCGGGGAGCTGTTTTTT; CDR3aa: CASSEGLTGELFF
d_gene: -; abundance: -; v_gene: TRBV5-1; j_gene: TRBJ2-7; CDR3nt: TGCGCCAGCAGCTCTGACGGCAGAGCCTACGAGCGGTACTTC; CDR3aa: CASSSDGRAYERYF
d_gene: -; abundance: many; v_gene: TRBV18; j_gene: TRBJ2-3; CDR3nt: TGTGCCAGCTCACCAATGACAGCGACAGATACGCAGTATTTT; CDR3aa: CASSPMTATDTQYF
d_gene: TRBD1; abundance: -; v_gene: TRBV20-1; j_gene: TRBJ1-1; CDR3nt: TGCAGTGCTAGAGTACCACAGGGGGCGAACACTGAAGCTTTCTTT; CDR3aa: CSARVPQGANTEAFF
d_gene: -; abundance: -; v_gene: TRBV5-1; j_gene: TRBJ2-7; CDR3nt: TGCGCCAGCAGCTTGCAGCCCCCTCGAGAGCAGTACTTC; CDR3aa: CASSLQPPREQYF
d_gene: TRBD1; abundance: -; v_gene: TRBV28; j_gene: TRBJ1-3; CDR3nt: TGTGCCAGCAGTTTCCCCCTGACAGGGGGCAGAAACACCATATATTTT; CDR3aa: CASSFPLTGGRNTIYF
d_gene: TRBD2; abundance: few; v_gene: TRBV7-2; j_gene: TRBJ2-5; CDR3nt: TGTGCCAGCAGCGCATCTAGCGGGACGGAGACCCAGTACTTC; CDR3aa: CASSASSGTETQYF
d_gene: -; abundance: -; v_gene: TRBV7-9; j_gene: TRBJ2-1; CDR3nt: TGTGCCAGCAGCTTATATCTAGCCGATGAGCAGTTCTTC; CDR3aa: CASSLYLADEQFF
d_gene: TRBD2; abundance: few; v_gene: TRBV28; j_gene: TRBJ2-3; CDR3nt: TGTGCCAGCAGCTCCTTACGACTAGCGGGAGCCGCAGATACGCAGTATTTT; CDR3aa: CASSSLRLAGAADTQYF
d_gene: -; abundance: -; v_gene: TRBV20-1; j_gene: TRBJ2-7; CDR3nt: TGCAGTGCCTCAGGGGTGGGCGAGCAGTACTTC; CDR3aa: CSASGVGEQYF
d_gene: -; abundance: many; v_gene: TRBV29-1; j_gene: TRBJ1-2; CDR3nt: TGCAGCGCGGCGGCAGCTAACTATGGCTACACCTTC; CDR3aa: CSAAAANYGYTF
d_gene: TRBD1; abundance: few; v_gene: TRBV6-2/TRBV6-3; j_gene: TRBJ1-2; CDR3nt: TGTGCCAGCAGTTACCTCGTAAGACAGGGAGGCGATGGCTACACCTTC; CDR3aa: CASSYLVRQGGDGYTF
d_gene: -; abundance: -; v_gene: TRBV27; j_gene: TRBJ2-1; CDR3nt: TGTGCCAGCAGTGGACTTATAAATGAGCAGTTCTTC; CDR3aa: CASSGLINEQFF
d_gene: -; abundance: few; v_gene: TRBV28; j_gene: TRBJ2-5; CDR3nt: TGTGCCAGCAGCCTCTCGGAGGGGGAGACCCAGTACTTC; CDR3aa: CASSLSEGETQYF
d_gene: -; abundance: many; v_gene: TRBV20-1; j_gene: TRBJ2-3; CDR3nt: TGCAGTGCTAGTCCTAACGGAGATACGCAGTATTTT; CDR3aa: CSASPNGDTQYF
d_gene: -; abundance: -; v_gene: TRBV6-4; j_gene: TRBJ2-1; CDR3nt: TGTGCCAGCAGTGAAGGGGGTTCCTACAATGAGCAGTTCTTC; CDR3aa: CASSEGGSYNEQFF
d_gene: -; abundance: many; v_gene: TRBV9; j_gene: TRBJ1-3; CDR3nt: TGTGCCAGCAGGGCCGGGGGACCTCTCTCTGGAAACACCATATATTTT; CDR3aa: CASRAGGPLSGNTIYF
d_gene: -; abundance: -; v_gene: TRBV28; j_gene: TRBJ1-5; CDR3nt: TGTGCCAGCAGTCCGCCCCCCAGTTTCAATCAGCCCCAGCATTTT; CDR3aa: CASSPPPSFNQPQHF
d_gene: -; abundance: -; v_gene: TRBV12-3/TRBV12-4; j_gene: TRBJ2-2; CDR3nt: TGTGCCAGCAGTTTACTTTTGGGGGACACTCACACCGGGGAGCTGTTTTTT; CDR3aa: CASSLLLGDTHTGELFF
d_gene: TRBD1; abundance: -; v_gene: TRBV5-1; j_gene: TRBJ2-1; CDR3nt: TGCGCCAGCAGCGCGGGACAGGGCCTGGATGAGCAGTTCTTC; CDR3aa: CASSAGQGLDEQFF
d_gene: TRBD2; abundance: few; v_gene: TRBV24-1; j_gene: TRBJ2-1; CDR3nt: TGTGCCACCAGTGGTTCCGGGACTAGCGGAACTACTCCCTACAATGAGCAGTTCTTC; CDR3aa: CATSGSGTSGTTPYNEQFF
d_gene: -; abundance: -; v_gene: TRBV5-1; j_gene: TRBJ2-2; CDR3nt: TGCGCCAGCAGCTTGCCCCAGGGGAACACCGGGGAGCTGTTTTTT; CDR3aa: CASSLPQGNTGELFF
d_gene: -; abundance: few; v_gene: TRBV28; j_gene: TRBJ1-5; CDR3nt: TGTGCCAGCAGTTTAGGGGCTCCCGGGAAGGGATACCAGCATTTT; CDR3aa: CASSLGAPGKGYQHF
d_gene: -; abundance: -; v_gene: TRBV7-9; j_gene: TRBJ1-4; CDR3nt: TGTGCCAGCAGCTTAGCAGGGGACCGAGAAAAACTGTTTTTT; CDR3aa: CASSLAGDREKLFF
d_gene: TRBD1; abundance: -; v_gene: TRBV6-2/TRBV6-3; j_gene: TRBJ2-1; CDR3nt: TGTGCCAGCAGTCCCACGGGACAGGGGGCGAGGGGTGAGCAGTTCTTC; CDR3aa: CASSPTGQGARGEQFF
d_gene: TRBD2; abundance: -; v_gene: TRBV9; j_gene: TRBJ2-2; CDR3nt: TGTGCCCCCAGAGGGGGGGGAGCTAGCGGGAGTTGTACCGGGGAGCTGTTTTTT; CDR3aa: CAPRGGGASGSCTGELFF
d_gene: TRBD2; abundance: once; v_gene: TRBV7-2; j_gene: TRBJ2-7; CDR3nt: TGTGCCAGCAGGGTAGGACTAGCGGGCGCCTACGAGCAGTACTTC; CDR3aa: CASRVGLAGAYEQYF
d_gene: -; abundance: few; v_gene: TRBV6-2/TRBV6-3; j_gene: TRBJ2-1; CDR3nt: TGTGCCAGCATCCCACTCCCCGGGCGTGGAAATGAGCAGTTCTTC; CDR3aa: CASIPLPGRGNEQFF
d_gene: -; abundance: -; v_gene: TRBV29-1; j_gene: TRBJ2-1; CDR3nt: TGCAGCGTTGAGATTTACAATGAGCAGTTCTTC; CDR3aa: CSVEIYNEQFF
d_gene: TRBD2; abundance: few; v_gene: TRBV18; j_gene: TRBJ2-1; CDR3nt: TGTGCCAGCTCACCTCGGCTAGCGGGAGCGTCCGGGTACAATGAGCAGTTCTTC; CDR3aa: CASSPRLAGASGYNEQFF
d_gene: -; abundance: -; v_gene: TRBV6-5; j_gene: TRBJ1-5; CDR3nt: TGTGCCAGCAGTAGGACAGCCGATAGCAATCAGCCCCAGCATTTT; CDR3aa: CASSRTADSNQPQHF
d_gene: -; abundance: few; v_gene: TRBV20-1; j_gene: TRBJ2-5; CDR3nt: TGCAGTGCTAGAGAACAGTCAAAAGAGACCCAGTACTTC; CDR3aa: CSAREQSKETQYF
d_gene: -; abundance: few; v_gene: TRBV28; j_gene: TRBJ1-2; CDR3nt: TGTGCCAGCAGTTCCCCCCCCCGGCGGGTTGGCGGCTACACCTTC; CDR3aa: CASSSPPRRVGGYTF
d_gene: -; abundance: -; v_gene: TRBV3-1; j_gene: TRBJ1-2; CDR3nt: TGTGCCAGCAGCCAAGTGGGGACGAAGGATGGCTACACCTTC; CDR3aa: CASSQVGTKDGYTF
d_gene: TRBD2; abundance: many; v_gene: TRBV20-1; j_gene: TRBJ2-7; CDR3nt: TGCAGTGCTAGAGATTGGACTAGCGGCGCCTACGAGCAGTACTTC; CDR3aa: CSARDWTSGAYEQYF
d_gene: -; abundance: -; v_gene: TRBV11-2; j_gene: TRBJ2-7; CDR3nt: TGTGCCAGCAGCTCCTGGCCCCGCGGCGCATCCTACGAGCAGTACTTC; CDR3aa: CASSSWPRGASYEQYF
d_gene: TRBD2; abundance: -; v_gene: TRBV7-9; j_gene: TRBJ2-1; CDR3nt: TGTGCCAGCAGCTTAAGCCCAGCGGGAGCGGTTGAGCAGTTCTTC; CDR3aa: CASSLSPAGAVEQFF
d_gene: -; abundance: -; v_gene: TRBV18; j_gene: TRBJ2-7; CDR3nt: TGTGCCAGCTCACCTGAGGTTCTGCAGACCTACGAGCAGTACTTC; CDR3aa: CASSPEVLQTYEQYF
d_gene: TRBD1; abundance: many; v_gene: TRBV4-2; j_gene: TRBJ1-6; CDR3nt: TGTGCCAGCAGCCAAGGGGACAGGGCACGAAATTCACCCCTCCACTTT; CDR3aa: CASSQGDRARNSPLHF
d_gene: -; abundance: many; v_gene: TRBV19; j_gene: TRBJ2-3; CDR3nt: TGTGCCAGTAGTACCGCCATGGCGAGCCTCCCAGATACGCAGTATTTT; CDR3aa: CASSTAMASLPDTQYF
d_gene: -; abundance: few; v_gene: TRBV5-4; j_gene: TRBJ2-6; CDR3nt: TGTGCCAGCAGCCCCTTAGCAGTCTCTGGGGCCAACGTCCTGACTTTC; CDR3aa: CASSPLAVSGANVLTF
d_gene: TRBD2; abundance: -; v_gene: TRBV10-3; j_gene: TRBJ2-7; CDR3nt: TGTGCCATCAGTGGGGGGACTAGCGGACAACTTGGGGAGCAGTACTTC; CDR3aa: CAISGGTSGQLGEQYF
d_gene: TRBD1; abundance: -; v_gene: TRBV6-1; j_gene: TRBJ1-1; CDR3nt: TGTGCCAGCAGTGAAAACAGGGGGCCTACTGAAGCTTTCTTT; CDR3aa: CASSENRGPTEAFF
d_gene: -; abundance: -; v_gene: TRBV7-8; j_gene: TRBJ2-3; CDR3nt: TGTGCCAGCAGCGGGGCGGGTAGGCCCGAGGATACGCAGTATTTT; CDR3aa: CASSGAGRPEDTQYF
d_gene: -; abundance: -; v_gene: TRBV5-1; j_gene: TRBJ2-2; CDR3nt: TGCGCCAGCAGCTTCCCCCCCCCTCCGGGACATTACACCGGGGAGCTGTTTTTT; CDR3aa: CASSFPPPPGHYTGELFF
d_gene: -; abundance: -; v_gene: TRBV21-1; j_gene: TRBJ1-5; CDR3nt: TGTGCCAGCACTGCGGTCAATCAGCCCCAGCATTTT; CDR3aa: CASTAVNQPQHF
d_gene: -; abundance: few; v_gene: TRBV12-3/TRBV12-4; j_gene: TRBJ2-5; CDR3nt: TGTGCCAGCAGTTCCTTGGCTGTGACCCAGTACTTC; CDR3aa: CASSSLAVTQYF